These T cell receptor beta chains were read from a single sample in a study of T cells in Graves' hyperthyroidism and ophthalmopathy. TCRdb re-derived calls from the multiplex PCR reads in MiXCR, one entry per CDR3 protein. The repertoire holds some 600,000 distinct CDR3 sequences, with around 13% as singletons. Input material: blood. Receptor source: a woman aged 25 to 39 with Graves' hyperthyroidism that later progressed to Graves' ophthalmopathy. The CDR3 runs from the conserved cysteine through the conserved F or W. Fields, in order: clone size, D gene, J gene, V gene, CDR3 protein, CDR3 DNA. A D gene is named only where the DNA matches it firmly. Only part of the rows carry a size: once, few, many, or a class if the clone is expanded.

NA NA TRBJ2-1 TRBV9 CASTIGGWGDNEQFF TGTGCCAGCACCATAGGGGGCTGGGGGGACAATGAGCAGTTCTTC
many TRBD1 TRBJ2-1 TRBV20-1 CSAITGAAYNEQFF TGCAGTGCTATAACAGGGGCAGCTTACAATGAGCAGTTCTTC
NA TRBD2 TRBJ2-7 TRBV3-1 CASSQGTSSTISYEQYF TGTGCCAGCAGCCAAGGGACTAGTTCAACTATTTCCTACGAGCAGTACTTC
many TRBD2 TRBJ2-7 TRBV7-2 CASSPSGLAGDEQYF TGTGCCAGCAGCCCATCTGGCCTAGCGGGAGACGAGCAGTACTTC
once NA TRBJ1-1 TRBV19 CASSTSGSTEAFF TGTGCCAGTAGTACTTCAGGGAGCACTGAAGCTTTCTTT
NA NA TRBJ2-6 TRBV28 CASCRTGANVLTF TGTGCCAGCTGTAGAACTGGGGCCAACGTCCTGACTTTC
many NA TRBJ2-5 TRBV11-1 CASSFHRQDLLDETQYF TGTGCCAGCAGCTTTCACCGACAGGACCTACTTGATGAGACCCAGTACTTC
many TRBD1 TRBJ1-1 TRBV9 CASSVLGQGGTEAFF TGTGCCAGCAGCGTACTCGGACAGGGTGGGACTGAAGCTTTCTTT
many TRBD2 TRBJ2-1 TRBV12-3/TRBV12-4 CASRLKGAGYNEQFF TGTGCCAGCAGGCTAAAAGGAGCGGGGTACAATGAGCAGTTCTTC
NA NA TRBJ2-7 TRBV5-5 CASSIGLDLSYEQYF TGTGCCAGCAGCATAGGACTGGACTTATCCTACGAGCAGTACTTC
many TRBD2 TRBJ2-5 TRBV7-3 CASSSTALAGQETQYF TGTGCCAGCAGCTCAACAGCACTAGCGGGACAAGAGACCCAGTACTTC
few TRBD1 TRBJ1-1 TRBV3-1 CASSLYRGRAEAFF TGTGCCAGCAGCTTATACAGGGGAAGGGCTGAAGCTTTCTTT
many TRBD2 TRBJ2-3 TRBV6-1 CASSPGREVAVGSTDTQYF TGTGCCAGCAGCCCCGGGAGGGAAGTGGCAGTGGGTAGCACAGATACGCAGTATTTT
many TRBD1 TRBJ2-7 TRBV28 CASSLGFLTGDEQYF TGTGCCAGCAGTTTGGGCTTCCTAACAGGGGACGAGCAGTACTTC
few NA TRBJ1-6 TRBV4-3 CASSQGQGQWNSPLHF TGCGCCAGCAGCCAAGGGCAGGGGCAATGGAATTCACCCCTCCACTTT
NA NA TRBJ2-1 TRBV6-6 CASSYRVTYNEQFF TGTGCCAGCAGTTACAGGGTGACCTACAATGAGCAGTTCTTC
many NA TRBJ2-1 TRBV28 CASSLYYNEQFF TGTGCCAGCAGTTTGTACTACAATGAGCAGTTCTTC
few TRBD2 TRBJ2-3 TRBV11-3 CASSLVGRTDTQYF TGTGCCAGCAGCTTAGTCGGGAGGACAGATACGCAGTATTTT
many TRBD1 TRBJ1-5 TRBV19 CASSITGGGNQPQHF TGTGCCAGTAGTATCACAGGGGGCGGCAATCAGCCCCAGCATTTT
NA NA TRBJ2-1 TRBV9 CASSPFGDENDEQFF TGTGCCAGCAGCCCCTTCGGGGACGAGAACGATGAGCAGTTCTTC
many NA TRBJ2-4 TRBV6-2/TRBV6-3 CASSLRLDAAKNIQYF TGTGCCAGCAGTTTAAGACTAGATGCAGCCAAAAACATTCAGTACTTC
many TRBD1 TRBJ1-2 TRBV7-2 CASSSLGQGAHIAF TGTGCCAGCAGCTCCCTCGGACAGGGGGCGCATATCGCCTTC
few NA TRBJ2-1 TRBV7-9 CASSFLRDPLSAQFF TGTGCCAGCAGCTTTCTTAGGGACCCCCTCTCAGCGCAGTTCTTC
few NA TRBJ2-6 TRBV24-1 CATEDGQTSGANVLTF TGTGCCACCGAGGATGGGCAGACCTCTGGGGCCAACGTCCTGACTTTC
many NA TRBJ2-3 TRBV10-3 CAIGGTSTDTQYF TGTGCCATCGGGGGGACTAGCACAGATACGCAGTATTTT
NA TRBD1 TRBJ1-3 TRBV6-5 CASSYYRGLSGNTIYF TGTGCCAGCAGTTACTACAGGGGCCTCTCTGGAAACACCATATATTTT
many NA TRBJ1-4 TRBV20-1 CSARLGNVITNEKLFF TGCAGTGCCCGACTAGGGAATGTTATAACTAATGAAAAACTGTTTTTT
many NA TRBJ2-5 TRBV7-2 CASSLVWVRETQYF TGTGCCAGCAGCTTAGTGTGGGTTCGAGAGACCCAGTACTTC
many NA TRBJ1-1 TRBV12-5 CASGLGLSGEAFF TGTGCTAGTGGTTTGGGCCTCAGTGGTGAAGCTTTCTTT
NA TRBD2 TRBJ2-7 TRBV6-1 CASSYGASGLAGTEYF TGTGCCAGCTCGTATGGAGCCTCGGGACTAGCGGGTACGGAGTACTTC
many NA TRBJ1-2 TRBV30 CAWSLGPGNYGYTF TGTGCCTGGAGCCTAGGGCCAGGGAACTATGGCTACACCTTC
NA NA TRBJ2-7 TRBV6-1 CASRQGLGSYEQYF TGTGCCAGCAGACAGGGACTGGGCTCCTACGAGCAGTACTTC
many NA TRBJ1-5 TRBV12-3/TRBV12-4 CASSLYFRRPQHF TGTGCCAGCAGTTTATACTTCAGGCGGCCCCAGCATTTT
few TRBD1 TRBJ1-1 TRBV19 CASSSTGGWTEAFF TGTGCCAGTAGTTCGACAGGGGGGTGGACTGAAGCTTTCTTT
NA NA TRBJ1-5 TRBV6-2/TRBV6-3 CASSPRALTPSQGGQPQHF TGTGCCAGCAGCCCCAGGGCTCTCACTCCCTCACAGGGCGGTCAGCCCCAGCATTTT
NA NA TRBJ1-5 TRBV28 CASSSRTVTNQPQHF TGTGCCAGCAGTTCGAGGACAGTGACCAATCAGCCCCAGCATTTT
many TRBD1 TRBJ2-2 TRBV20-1 CSADYRDRGIGELFF TGCAGTGCCGACTACCGGGACAGGGGGATCGGGGAGCTGTTTTTT
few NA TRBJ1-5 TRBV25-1 CASSEGTINQPQHF TGTGCCAGCAGTGAGGGTACTATCAATCAGCCCCAGCATTTT
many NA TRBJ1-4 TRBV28 CASSFTHLGEKLFF TGTGCCAGCAGTTTCACGCACCTGGGTGAAAAACTGTTTTTT
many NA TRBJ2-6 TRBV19 CASSIGRGYAANVLTF TGTGCCAGTAGTATCGGAAGGGGGTATGCGGCCAACGTCCTGACTTTC
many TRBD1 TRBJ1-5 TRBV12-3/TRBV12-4 CASSFEDRANQPQHF TGTGCCAGCAGTTTCGAAGACAGGGCCAATCAGCCCCAGCATTTT
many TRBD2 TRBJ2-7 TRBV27 CASRIALAGYYEQYF TGTGCCAGCAGGATTGCGCTAGCGGGGTACTACGAGCAGTACTTC
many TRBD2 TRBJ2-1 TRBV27 CASSLGLATYNEQFF TGTGCCAGCAGTCTGGGACTAGCTACCTACAATGAGCAGTTCTTC
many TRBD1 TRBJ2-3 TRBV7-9 CASSLVGTGSHTQYF TGTGCCAGCAGCTTAGTAGGGACAGGATCCCATACGCAGTATTTT